The 19 T cell receptor beta chains reported below all come from one sample, sequenced in a study of T cells in Graves' hyperthyroidism and ophthalmopathy (dated by TCRdb to the late 2010s). The library was generated by multiplex PCR. TCRdb names Illumina HiSeq 2000 as the instrument used. The TCR beta CDR3 regions were amplified from RNA transcripts. The first round of RT-PCR for the TCR CDR3 was performed with the HTBI primer set and the Qiagen OneStep RT-PCR kit. The public reads were reanalyzed by TCRdb: fastp trimming at Q25, MiXCR alignment, in-frame beta chains only. Each entry is one CDR3 protein sequence, shown with its most common DNA and genes. The sample has hundreds of thousands of distinct CDR3 sequences on record, 15% to 18% of them singletons. The ten largest clones add up to about a quarter of the sample. The sample comprised blood. The receptors come from a woman aged 18 to 35 with Graves' hyperthyroidism that later progressed to Graves' ophthalmopathy.

The sample holds many counts of this clonotype. This chain connects TRBV3-1 to TRBJ1-2; maybe TRBD1 (5 bases). The CDR3 loop spans 12 amino acids. CDR1 and CDR2 from the germline V gene are LGHDT and YNNKEL (reference sequence). V was trimmed by 4 bases and J by 5 bases, leaving 8 bases between them. The CDR3 region has the DNA TGTGCCAGCAGCCCTACAGGATATGGCTACACCTTC. It encodes CASSPTGYGYTF.

This clonotype occurred many times. The CDR3 protein is CASRPVGRTEAFF. The CDR3 nucleotides read TGTGCCAGCAGGCCCGTAGGGAGGACTGAAGCTTTCTTT. The V call is TRBV12-3 or TRBV12-4, the J call TRBJ1-1; unclear D gene. Deletions cut 6 bases from V and 5 bases from J, with 13 bases between. This CDR3 spans 13 amino acids.

This clonotype was counted at least ten times. This chain connects TRBV7-3 to TRBJ2-1; D is unresolved. Trimming took 2 bases from V and 6 from J, leaving 5 bases between them. The germline gives CDR1 SGHTA, CDR2 FQGTGA. The CDR3 loop spans 12 amino acids. The CDR3 sequence: CASSLLINEQFF. The CDR3 nucleotides are TGTGCCAGCAGCTTATTAATCAATGAGCAGTTCTTC.

Turning to this clonotype: Being one base from a much bigger clone, this may be a read error. The chain has TRBV12-3 or TRBV12-4 and TRBJ2-4; TRBD1 matches 11 bases. This CDR3 spans 17 amino acids. The CDR3 is CASRPGQGARDGNIQCF. The CDR3 bases are TGTGCCAGCCGCCCTGGACAGGGGGCGCGGGACGGGAACATTCAGTGCTTC.

This chain uses TRBV20-1 with TRBJ2-2, with TRBD2 matching over 9 bases. Per the germline V gene, CDR1 is DFQATT and CDR2 is SNEGSKA (reference sequence). The trim removed 0 bases at V and 6 bases at J, leaving 5 bases unmatched. This CDR3 is 15 amino acids long. The CDR3 DNA is TGCAGTGCTAGAGAGGATAGACTAGCGGCCGGGGAGCTGTTTTTT. Protein: CSAREDRLAAGELFF.

This clonotype turned up a few times. The chain carries TRBV28 and TRBJ1-4; D not certain. V was trimmed by 6 bases and J by 10 bases, leaving 18 bases between them. CDR3 size: 14 residues. CDR1 is MDHEN and CDR2 is SYDVKM in the germline V gene. In nucleotides, the CDR3 is TGTGCCAGCAGCGTCCCTGGGGAAAGTGGAAAACTGTTTTTT. Translated: CASSVPGESGKLFF.

Many counts were recorded for this clonotype. The chain has TRBV24-1 and TRBJ2-5; D remains unclear. Germline CDR1 KGHDR, CDR2 SFDVKD. This CDR3 has 13 amino acids. Trimming cost V 6 bases and J 1 base, with 8 bases left between them. The CDR3 bases are TGTGCCACCAGTTTGGGCGGCCAAGAGACCCAGTACTTC. Translating it yields CATSLGGQETQYF.

This clonotype turned up a few times. The chain couples TRBV20-1 to TRBJ2-7; D is possibly TRBD1 (5 bases). V lost 0 bases to trimming and J lost 5 bases, with 11 bases between them. Germline lookup yields CDR1 DFQATT and CDR2 SNEGSKA (reference sequence). The CDR3 is made up of 13 amino acids. CDR3: CSAREGLLDEQYF. CDR3 coding DNA: TGCAGTGCTAGAGAGGGGCTCCTGGACGAGCAGTACTTC.

In DNA, the CDR3 is TGTGCCAGCAAATGGGAGGCCGGGGAGCTGTTTTTT. This sequence encodes CASKWEAGELFF. The chain couples TRBV12-3 or TRBV12-4 to TRBJ2-2; tentative D call: TRBD2 (6 bases). This CDR3 region has 12 residues. Deletions cut 7 bases from V and 6 bases from J, with 9 bases between.

This clonotype was counted between two and nine times. V and J are TRBV27 and TRBJ2-7; TRBD2 matches 8 bases. Germline V gene data show CDR1 as MNHEY and CDR2 as SMNVEV (reference sequence). The V segment lost 1 base and the J segment 7 bases; nucleotides outside the gene matches: 9. The CDR3 sequence is 15 residues long. For the CDR3, the DNA is TGTGCCAGCAGTTTATGGTCGGGAGGGCCTGGGGAGCAGTACTTC. This codes for CASSLWSGGPGEQYF.

The table lists this clonotype with a few counts. V usage is TRBV27 and J usage is TRBJ1-6, with D possibly TRBD1 on 6 matching bases. CDR1 MNHEY and CDR2 SMNVEV come from the germline V gene (reference sequence). V was cut by 4 bases and J by 6 bases, with 13 bases left in between. This CDR3 is 15 amino acids long. In DNA, the CDR3 is TGTGCCAGCAGTTCCGGACAGCCGGGTAATTCACCCCTCCACTTT. Translated, it gives CASSSGQPGNSPLHF.

V is TRBV7-9 and J is TRBJ2-1; the D gene is possibly TRBD2 (6 bases). Germline assignment: CDR1 SEHNR and CDR2 FQNEAQ (reference sequence). Trimming cost V 4 bases and J 10 bases, with 14 bases left between them. CDR3 length: 13 residues. CDR3 sequence: CASSSARDSEQFF. In DNA form, the CDR3 reads TGTGCCAGCAGCTCAGCCCGGGACTCCGAGCAGTTCTTC.

This clonotype was observed a handful of times. The V gene is TRBV9, the J gene TRBJ2-7; no definite D call. Between the trimmed V and J ends, which lost 3 bases and 5 bases, there was a span of 12 bases. Germline V gene lookup returns CDR1 SGDLS and CDR2 YYNGEE. The CDR3 has 13 amino acids. CDR3 amino acids: CASSGSRDNEQYF. The CDR3 bases are TGTGCCAGCAGCGGATCCAGAGATAACGAGCAGTACTTC.

This clonotype was seen ten or more times. The chain recombines TRBV12-5 with TRBJ2-2; possibly TRBD2 for D (6 bases). Germline assignment: CDR1 LGHNT and CDR2 FRNRAP. This CDR3 comprises 13 residues. Between the trimmed V and J ends, which lost 8 bases and 6 bases, there was a span of 13 bases. This CDR3 reads CASSGGAAGELFF. The CDR3 DNA reads as TGTGCTAGTTCCGGGGGAGCGGCCGGGGAGCTGTTTTTT.

This clonotype was recorded many times. This sequence joins TRBV6-2 or TRBV6-3 and TRBJ1-5; maybe TRBD1 (6 bases). Between the trimmed V and J ends, which lost 5 bases and 1 base, there was a span of 15 bases. The V gene's germline CDR1 is MNHEY and CDR2 SVGEGT. The CDR3 is 16 residues long. The CDR3 sequence is CASSRQGTSSNQPQHF. CDR3 nucleotides: TGTGCCAGCAGTCGCCAGGGGACCTCAAGCAATCAGCCCCAGCATTTT.

This clonotype appeared many times. V usage is TRBV30 and J usage is TRBJ2-7, with D possibly being TRBD1 or TRBD2 (5 bases each). The CDR3 covers 11 residues. Trimming stripped 2 bases from V and 5 bases from J, with 7 bases between. CDR1 is GTSNPN and CDR2 is SVGIG in the germline V gene (reference sequence). The DNA for the CDR3 is TGTGCCTGGAGTCGGGGACACGAGCAGTACTTC. Translation: CAWSRGHEQYF.

This clonotype was counted ten times or more. The gene calls are TRBV13 and TRBJ1-1, with no clear D. Germline V gene lookup returns CDR1 PRHDT and CDR2 FYEKMQ (reference sequence). Trimming removed 1 base from V and 3 bases from J, with 9 bases in between. CDR3 length equals 14 residues. CDR3: CASSLDAVDTEAFF. The CDR3 coding sequence is TGTGCCAGCAGCTTAGATGCAGTGGACACTGAAGCTTTCTTT.

The chain joins TRBV4-3 to TRBJ1-1; weak D call: TRBD1 (6 bases). Between the trimmed V and J ends, which lost 1 base and 4 bases, there was a span of 13 bases. The CDR3 is 15 residues long. The germline V gene has CDR1 LGHNA and CDR2 YSLEER. The CDR3 bases are TGCGCCAGCAGCCAAGTTTACAGGGAGAGCACTGAAGCTTTCTTT. Its protein is CASSQVYRESTEAFF.

This clonotype was counted only a few times. J is TRBJ2-4 and V is TRBV13, with D possibly being TRBD1 (5 bases). V lost 4 bases to trimming and J lost 1 base, with 11 bases between them. Germline loops: CDR1 PRHDT, CDR2 FYEKMQ (reference sequence). This CDR3 is built from 15 residues. DNA for the CDR3: TGTGCCAGCAGCTCGATCAGGGCGGCCAAAAACATTCAGTACTTC. This codes for CASSSIRAAKNIQYF. The variable domain in full, completed from reference TRBV13 and TRBJ2-4, reads AAGVIQSPRHLIKEKRETATLKCYPIPRHDTVYWYQQGPGQDPQFLISFYEKMQSDKGSIPDRFSAQQFSDYHSELNMSSLELGDSALYFCASSSIRAAKNIQYFGAGTRLSVL.